The 16 T cell receptor beta chains listed next were all sequenced from one sample in a study of vaccination effects on CD4 cells after COVID-19. Assay: immunoSEQ multiplex PCR; the TCRdb copy retains only in-frame clones and omits some. The sample lists approximately 30,000 clones, roughly 62% occurring once. Antigens for these TCRs are unknown. Viral peptide pool expansion of antigen-specific CD4+ T cells preceded sequencing in the ViraFEST assay. Subsequent to roughly 9 days of culture, CD4+ T cells were isolated. The source material was CD4+ T cells from PBMCs cultured with HCoV-229E spike peptides, sampled before COVID-19 vaccination. The receptor set was obtained from a human donor who received a COVID-19 vaccine.

The genes are TRBV7-2 and TRBJ1-3; 7 positions agree with TRBD1. This CDR3 is built from 15 residues. Looked up from germline, CDR1 is SGHTA and CDR2 is FQGNSA. V lost 5 bases to trimming and J lost 2 bases; unmatched junction nucleotides: 6. CDR3: CASSATGVAGNTIYF. In DNA, the CDR3 is TGTGCCAGCAGCGCAACAGGGGTGGCTGGAAACACCATATATTTT.

The gene calls are TRBV5-1 and TRBJ2-5; D unclear. Deletions cut 2 bases from V and 2 bases from J, with 7 bases between. The CDR3 runs to 13 residues. Germline loops: CDR1 SGHRS, CDR2 YFSETQ. This chain's CDR3 is CASSFSVQETQYF. In nucleotides, the CDR3 is TGCGCCAGCAGCTTCTCCGTTCAAGAGACCCAGTACTTC.

This sequence joins TRBV15 and TRBJ2-1; 9 nucleotides agree with TRBD1. V shed 1 base and J 9 bases; nucleotides not matched to a gene: 4. The CDR3 loop spans 14 amino acids. Germline CDR1 is LNHNV and CDR2 is YYDKDF (reference sequence). This CDR3 is CATSRGGQGIEQFF. The CDR3 region has the DNA TGTGCCACCAGCAGAGGCGGACAGGGGATTGAGCAGTTCTTC.

This sequence joins TRBV6-1 and TRBJ1-2, with TRBD1 as a possible D gene (5 bases). The CDR3 covers 16 residues. Germline assignment: CDR1 MNHNS and CDR2 SASEGT. The V end was cut by 0 bases, the J end by 4 bases, with 15 bases between. The DNA for the CDR3 is TGTGCCAGCAGTGAAGCAGGGGCCGAAGTCGGCTATGGCTACACCTTC. Translated: CASSEAGAEVGYGYTF.

V usage is TRBV16 and J usage is TRBJ2-1, with 12 bases that match TRBD1. V lost 5 bases, J lost 16 bases, and 9 bases stayed unmatched. The CDR3 extends over 13 amino acids. Germline V gene data show CDR1 as KGHSY and CDR2 as FQNENV. The CDR3 protein is CASSSDAGTGGFF. CDR3 coding DNA: TGTGCCAGCAGCTCCGACGCCGGGACAGGGGGCTTCTTC.

This clone was counted only a few times. V and J are TRBV27 and TRBJ1-1; 7 bases match TRBD1. This CDR3 is 13 amino acids long. Losses at the gene ends were 3 bases for V and 6 bases for J; bases not matched to a gene: 4. CDR1 and CDR2 from the germline V gene are MNHEY and SMNVEV (reference sequence). The CDR3 region is CASSFRQGAEAFF. The CDR3, as DNA: TGTGCCAGCAGTTTCCGACAGGGCGCTGAAGCTTTCTTT.

The V call is TRBV12-3 or TRBV12-4, the J call TRBJ1-2, with D uncertain. V was pared by 4 bases and J by 2 bases, with 8 bases between. This CDR3 has 13 residues. The CDR3: CASSSRPNYGYTF. CDR3 coding DNA: TGTGCCAGCAGTTCACGGCCAAACTATGGCTACACCTTC.

The rearrangement uses TRBV19 and TRBJ1-3; D uncertain. The CDR3 contains 15 residues. Germline CDR1 LNHDA, CDR2 SQIVND (reference sequence). The ends were cut back, 1 base at V and 2 bases at J, with 9 bases in the middle. The CDR3 nucleotides read TGTGCCAGTAGTATAGCCCGAGCCACTGGAAACACCATATATTTT. It encodes CASSIARATGNTIYF.

J is TRBJ1-4 and V is TRBV19; D not resolved. There are 16 residues in the CDR3. V lost 1 base and J 0 bases, leaving 9 bases between the germline ends. Germline assignment: CDR1 LNHDA and CDR2 SQIVND (reference sequence). The CDR3 sequence is CASSIGRWATNEKLFF. The DNA of the CDR3 is TGTGCCAGTAGTATAGGAAGATGGGCAACTAATGAAAAACTGTTTTTT.

The chain uses TRBV28 and TRBJ1-5; D is undetermined. V lost 3 bases and J 6 bases, leaving 3 bases between the germline ends. Germline assignment: CDR1 MDHEN and CDR2 SYDVKM. The CDR3 spans 11 residues. In DNA form, the CDR3 reads TGTGCCAGCAGTTTCTCTCAGCCCCAGCATTTT. Amino acids: CASSFSQPQHF.

The chain joins TRBV5-1 to TRBJ2-7, with 15 bases that match TRBD2. There are 16 residues in the CDR3. Per germline, CDR1 SGHRS and CDR2 YFSETQ. V shed 4 bases and J 3 bases; nucleotides not matched to a gene: 5. The CDR3: CASSPTGLAGGYEQYF. The CDR3 DNA reads as TGCGCCAGCAGCCCAACGGGACTAGCGGGGGGCTACGAGCAGTACTTC.

The genes are TRBV19 and TRBJ2-1; D not certain. The CDR3 contains 15 residues. Germline values: CDR1 LNHDA, CDR2 SQIVND (reference sequence). Between the trimmed V and J ends, which lost 3 bases and 0 bases, there was a span of 9 bases. CDR3: CASSIKPSSYNEQFF. CDR3 DNA sequence: TGTGCCAGTAGTATCAAGCCGAGCTCCTACAATGAGCAGTTCTTC.

The V call is TRBV7-2, the J call TRBJ1-2; D uncertain. From germline, CDR1 is SGHTA and CDR2 FQGNSA. Trimming stripped 6 bases from V and 0 bases from J, with 5 bases between. This CDR3 contains 12 residues. This CDR3 is CASRGANYGYTF. DNA of the CDR3: TGTGCCAGCAGGGGAGCTAACTATGGCTACACCTTC.

V usage is TRBV9 and J usage is TRBJ2-2; 8 bases line up with TRBD1. The CDR3 covers 13 residues. Germline assignment: CDR1 SGDLS and CDR2 YYNGEE. Trimming at V came to 4 bases and at J to 7 bases, leaving 3 bases not matched to a gene. CDR3 region: CASSQGANGELFF. CDR3 bases: TGTGCCAGCAGCCAGGGGGCGAACGGGGAGCTGTTTTTT.

Here the CDR3 DNA reads TGTGCCACCAGCGAGTGGGGGAACACCGGGGAGCTGTTTTTT. Its translation: CATSEWGNTGELFF. J is TRBJ2-2 and V is TRBV15; D gene uncertain. V dropped 5 bases and J dropped 1 base, with 8 bases sitting between them. The CDR3 covers 14 residues. Per germline, CDR1 LNHNV and CDR2 YYDKDF (reference sequence).

This clone was observed a handful of times. V usage is TRBV12-3 or TRBV12-4 and J usage is TRBJ1-4; D gene unclear. This CDR3 contains 11 residues. The V end lost 6 bases, the J end lost 11 bases, and 10 bases lay between the germline ends. This CDR3 reads CASSNGYKLFF. CDR3 coding DNA: TGTGCCAGCAGCAATGGGTATAAACTGTTTTTT.